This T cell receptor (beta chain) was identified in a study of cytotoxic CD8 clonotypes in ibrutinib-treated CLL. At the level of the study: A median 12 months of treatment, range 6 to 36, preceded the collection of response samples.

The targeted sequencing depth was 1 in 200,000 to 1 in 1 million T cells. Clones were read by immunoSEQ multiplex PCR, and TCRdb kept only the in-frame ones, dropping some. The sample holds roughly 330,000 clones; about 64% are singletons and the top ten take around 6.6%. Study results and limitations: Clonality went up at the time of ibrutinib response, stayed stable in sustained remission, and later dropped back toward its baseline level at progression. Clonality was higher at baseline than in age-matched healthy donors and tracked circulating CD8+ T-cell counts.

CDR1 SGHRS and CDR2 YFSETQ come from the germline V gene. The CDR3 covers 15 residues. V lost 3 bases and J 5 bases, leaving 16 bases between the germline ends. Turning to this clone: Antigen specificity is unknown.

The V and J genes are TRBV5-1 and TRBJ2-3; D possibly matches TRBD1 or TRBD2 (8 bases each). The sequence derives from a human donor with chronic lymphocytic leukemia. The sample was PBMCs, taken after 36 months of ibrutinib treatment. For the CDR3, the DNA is TGCGCCAGCAGCTCCCAGGGGGCGGGGGGAGATACGCAGTATTTT. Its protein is CASSSQGAGGDTQYF.